This TCR beta chain was observed in a study of CD8 T cells in Susac syndrome. Trimming at V came to 3 bases and at J to 6 bases, leaving 14 bases not matched to a gene. The CDR3 runs 17 residues. Per the germline V gene, CDR1 is MGHRA and CDR2 is YSYEKL. cDNA came from 0.5 to 1 ug RNA primed by random hexamers. An immunoSEQ multiplex PCR amplified TCR beta CDR3 over 54 Vbeta and 13 Jbeta. One entry per CDR3 protein results from TCRdb running MiXCR on the immunoSEQ multiplex PCR reads. The data hold about 64,000 distinct CDR3 sequences, with approximately 94% observed a single time. Those who served as multiple sclerosis controls were treatment-naive patients with stable or active relapsing-remitting disease. This clonotype has a single count.

The sequence derives from a human donor with multiple sclerosis. Sequences were obtained from CD8+ T cells from PBMCs. V usage is TRBV4-1 and J usage is TRBJ1-5, with 7 positions matching TRBD1. This chain's CDR3 is CASSHEYWTGQGQPQHF. The CDR3, as DNA: TGCGCCAGCAGCCACGAATATTGGACAGGCCAAGGTCAGCCCCAGCATTTT.